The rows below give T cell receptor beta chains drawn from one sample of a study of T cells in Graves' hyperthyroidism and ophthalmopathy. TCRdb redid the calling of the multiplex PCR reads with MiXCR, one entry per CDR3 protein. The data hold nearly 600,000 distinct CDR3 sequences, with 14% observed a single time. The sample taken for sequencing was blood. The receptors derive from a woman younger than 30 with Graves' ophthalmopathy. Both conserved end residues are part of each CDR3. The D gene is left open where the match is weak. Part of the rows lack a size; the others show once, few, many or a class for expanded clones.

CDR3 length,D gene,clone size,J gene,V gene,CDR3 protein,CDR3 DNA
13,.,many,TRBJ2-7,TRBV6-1,CASSLSRGHEQYF,TGTGCCAGCAGTTTGTCCAGGGGCCACGAGCAGTACTTC
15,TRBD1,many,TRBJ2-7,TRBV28,CASRPDRGLYYEQYF,TGTGCCAGCAGACCGGACAGGGGGTTATACTACGAGCAGTACTTC
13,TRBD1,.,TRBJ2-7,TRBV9,CASSAYTGGEQYF,TGTGCCAGCAGCGCCTACACAGGGGGTGAGCAGTACTTC
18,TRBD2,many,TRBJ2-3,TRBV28,CASRPQRTSGALLATQYF,TGTGCCAGCAGACCTCAACGGACTAGCGGGGCCTTATTAGCTACGCAGTATTTT
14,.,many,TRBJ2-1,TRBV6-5,CASSYSSGAMGQFF,TGTGCCAGCAGTTACTCATCGGGGGCCATGGGGCAGTTCTTC
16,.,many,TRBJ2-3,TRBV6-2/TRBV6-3,CASSYWSVGLTDTQYF,TGTGCCAGCAGTTACTGGAGCGTGGGATTAACAGATACGCAGTATTTT
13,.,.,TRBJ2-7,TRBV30,CAWSDNQPYEQYF,TGTGCCTGGAGTGACAATCAGCCATACGAGCAGTACTTC
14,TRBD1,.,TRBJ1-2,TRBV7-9,CASSSDRGSYGYTF,TGTGCCAGCAGCTCCGACAGGGGTTCCTATGGCTACACCTTC
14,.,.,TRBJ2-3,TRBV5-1,CVSSGNPGTDTQYF,TGCGTCAGCAGTGGCAACCCGGGCACAGATACGCAGTATTTT
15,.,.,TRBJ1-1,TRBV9,CASSVEEGVNTEAFF,TGTGCCAGCAGCGTCGAGGAGGGGGTGAACACTGAAGCTTTCTTT
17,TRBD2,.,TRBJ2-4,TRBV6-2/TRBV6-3,CASSYSAAGGKKNIQYF,TGTGCCAGCAGTTACTCGGCGGCGGGAGGCAAAAAAAACATTCAGTACTTC
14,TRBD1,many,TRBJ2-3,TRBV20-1,CSALRGQATDTQYF,TGCAGTGCATTGAGGGGGCAGGCCACAGATACGCAGTATTTT
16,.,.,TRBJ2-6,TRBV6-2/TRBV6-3,CASSTLIESGANVLTF,TGTGCCAGCAGTACGCTGATTGAGTCTGGGGCCAACGTCCTGACTTTC
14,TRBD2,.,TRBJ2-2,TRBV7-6,CASSFAGGTGELFF,TGTGCCAGCAGCTTTGCGGGAGGCACCGGGGAGCTGTTTTTT
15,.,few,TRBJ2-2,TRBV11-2,CASSPKGVRTGELFF,TGTGCCAGCAGCCCCAAGGGGGTTAGGACCGGGGAGCTGTTTTTT
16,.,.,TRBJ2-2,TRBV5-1,CASSLERTANTGELFF,TGCGCCAGCAGCTTGGAAAGGACAGCGAACACCGGGGAGCTGTTTTTT
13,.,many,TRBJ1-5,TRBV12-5,CASRGGPGQPQHF,TGTGCTAGTAGAGGGGGGCCAGGTCAGCCCCAGCATTTT
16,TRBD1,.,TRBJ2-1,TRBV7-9,CASSLGGTGGMDEQFF,TGTGCCAGCAGCTTAGGGGGGACAGGGGGCATGGATGAGCAGTTCTTC
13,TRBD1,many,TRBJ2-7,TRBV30,CAWRGTGQYEQYF,TGTGCCTGGAGGGGGACAGGGCAGTACGAGCAGTACTTC
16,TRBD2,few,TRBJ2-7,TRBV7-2,CASSLDGWEGSYEQYF,TGTGCCAGCAGCTTAGACGGGTGGGAGGGATCCTACGAGCAGTACTTC
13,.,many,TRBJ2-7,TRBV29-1,CSVAGTVSYEQYF,TGCAGCGTTGCCGGGACGGTCTCCTACGAGCAGTACTTC